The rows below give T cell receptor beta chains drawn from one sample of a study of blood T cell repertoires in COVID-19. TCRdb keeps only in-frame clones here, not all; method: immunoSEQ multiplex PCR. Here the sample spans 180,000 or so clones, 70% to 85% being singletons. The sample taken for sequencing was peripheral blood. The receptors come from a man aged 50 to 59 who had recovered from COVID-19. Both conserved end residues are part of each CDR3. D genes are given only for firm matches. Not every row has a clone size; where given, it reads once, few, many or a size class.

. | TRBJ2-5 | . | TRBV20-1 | CSAVAQETQYF | TGCAGTGCTGTAGCCCAGGAGACCCAGTACTTC
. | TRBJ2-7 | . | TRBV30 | CAWSVRPGQATYEQYF | TGTGCCTGGAGTGTACGTCCAGGGCAAGCCACCTACGAGCAGTACTTC
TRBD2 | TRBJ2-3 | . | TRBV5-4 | CASSLDSASGFPDTQYF | TGTGCCAGCAGCTTGGATTCGGCTAGCGGGTTCCCAGATACGCAGTATTTT
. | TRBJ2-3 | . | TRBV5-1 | CASSPKQGSDTQYF | TGCGCCAGCAGCCCGAAACAGGGATCAGATACGCAGTATTTT
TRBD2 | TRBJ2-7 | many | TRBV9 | CASSSGSGIREQYF | TGTGCCAGCAGCTCGGGAAGCGGGATACGCGAGCAGTACTTC
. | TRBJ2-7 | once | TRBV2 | CASSAQHYEQYF | TGTGCCAGCAGTGCACAGCACTACGAGCAGTACTTC
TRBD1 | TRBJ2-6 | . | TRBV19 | CASSILGQGAGANVLTF | TGTGCCAGTAGTATCTTGGGACAGGGAGCCGGGGCCAACGTCCTGACTTTC
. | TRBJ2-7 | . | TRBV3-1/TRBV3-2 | CASSPGLSPGHEQYF | TGTGCCAGCAGCCCGGGACTCTCTCCGGGCCACGAGCAGTACTTC
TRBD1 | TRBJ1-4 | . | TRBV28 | CASSLRGQDFEKLFF | TGTGCCAGCAGTTTAAGGGGACAGGATTTTGAAAAACTGTTTTTT
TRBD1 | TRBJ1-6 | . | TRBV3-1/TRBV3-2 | CASSLGQGNNSPLHF | TGTGCCAGCAGTCTTGGACAGGGAAATAATTCACCCCTCCACTTT
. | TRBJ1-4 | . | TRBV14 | CASSQVDGGSEKLFF | TGTGCCAGCAGCCAAGTTGACGGAGGGAGTGAAAAACTGTTTTTT
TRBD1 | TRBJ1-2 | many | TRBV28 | CASSSETTGVHGYTF | TGTGCCAGCAGTTCCGAGACAACAGGGGTTCATGGCTACACCTTC
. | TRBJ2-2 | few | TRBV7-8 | CASSLLAKPGELFF | TGTGCCAGCAGCTTATTAGCGAAACCCGGGGAGCTGTTTTTT
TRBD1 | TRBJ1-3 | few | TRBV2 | CASSPDRGLGNTIYF | TGTGCCAGCAGCCCCGACAGGGGGCTTGGAAACACCATATATTTT
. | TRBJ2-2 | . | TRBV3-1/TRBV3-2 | CASSQSDKTGELFF | TGTGCCAGCAGCCAATCCGACAAAACCGGGGAGCTGTTTTTT
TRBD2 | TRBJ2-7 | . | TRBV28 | CASLGQGGNHEQYF | TGTGCCAGCCTCGGGCAGGGAGGGAACCACGAGCAGTACTTC
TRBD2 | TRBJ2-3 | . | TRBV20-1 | CSASSFTSGSDTQYF | TGCAGTGCTAGTAGTTTTACTAGCGGCTCAGATACGCAGTATTTT
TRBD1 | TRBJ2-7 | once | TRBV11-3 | CASSLEMGQGQFFSYEQYF | TGTGCCAGCAGCTTAGAAATGGGACAGGGGCAATTCTTTTCCTACGAGCAGTACTTC
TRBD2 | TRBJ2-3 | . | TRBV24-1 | CATSDQRGATDTQYF | TGTGCCACCAGTGACCAGCGGGGGGCCACAGATACGCAGTATTTT
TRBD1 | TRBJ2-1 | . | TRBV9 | CASSVTGQAIYNEQFF | TGTGCCAGCAGCGTAACAGGACAGGCGATCTACAATGAGCAGTTCTTC
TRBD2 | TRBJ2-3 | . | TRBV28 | CASSLVGLAGVTLPDTQYF | TGTGCCAGCAGTTTAGTGGGACTAGCGGGAGTGACCCTTCCAGATACGCAGTATTTT
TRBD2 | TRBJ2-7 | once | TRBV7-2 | CASSRERGLYEQYF | TGTGCCAGCAGCCGCGAGCGGGGGCTTTACGAGCAGTACTTC
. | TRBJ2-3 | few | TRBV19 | CASSPGSRYLTDTQYF | TGTGCCAGTAGTCCCGGTAGCAGATATCTCACAGATACGCAGTATTTT
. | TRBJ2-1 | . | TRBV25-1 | CASSGVGGAGGNEQFF | TGTGCCAGCAGTGGAGTGGGGGGGGCAGGTGGCAATGAGCAGTTCTTC
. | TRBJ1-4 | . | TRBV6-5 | CASSYEGGTNEKLFF | TGTGCCAGCAGTTACGAGGGGGGGACTAATGAAAAACTGTTTTTT
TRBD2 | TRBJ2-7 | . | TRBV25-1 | CASSERLAGAHEQYF | TGTGCCAGCAGTGAAAGACTAGCGGGAGCCCACGAGCAGTACTTC
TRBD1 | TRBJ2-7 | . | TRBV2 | CASSGTGQGSFEQYF | TGTGCCAGCAGTGGAACGGGACAGGGCTCCTTCGAGCAGTACTTC
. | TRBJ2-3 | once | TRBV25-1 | CASSESYSGTDTQYF | TGTGCCAGCAGTGAAAGTTACAGTGGGACAGATACGCAGTATTTT
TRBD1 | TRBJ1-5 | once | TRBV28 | CASSERQGWQPQHF | TGTGCCAGCAGTGAAAGACAGGGTTGGCAGCCCCAGCATTTT
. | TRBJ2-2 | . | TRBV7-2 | CASSLGLSTGELFF | TGTGCCAGCAGCTTGGGACTGAGCACCGGGGAGCTGTTTTTT
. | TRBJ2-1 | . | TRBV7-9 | CASSPRVHNEQFF | TGTGCCAGCAGTCCCCGGGTTCACAATGAGCAGTTCTTC
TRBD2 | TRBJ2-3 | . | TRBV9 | CASSVAGGIPDTQYF | TGTGCCAGCAGCGTAGCGGGAGGCATACCAGATACGCAGTATTTT
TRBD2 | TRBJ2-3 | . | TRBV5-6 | CASSFGLAGLATDTQYF | TGTGCCAGCAGCTTCGGACTAGCGGGATTAGCCACAGATACGCAGTATTTT
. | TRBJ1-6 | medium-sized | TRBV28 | CASSFIDRSSYNSPLHF | TGTGCCAGCAGTTTCATCGACCGGAGCTCCTATAATTCACCCCTCCACTTT
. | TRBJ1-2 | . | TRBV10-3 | CAISESGRVGGYTF | TGTGCCATCAGTGAATCCGGCAGGGTGGGTGGCTACACCTTC
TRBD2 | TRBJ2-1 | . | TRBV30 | CAWSVRPRLAEYNEQFF | TGTGCCTGGAGTGTACGGCCGAGACTAGCGGAGTACAATGAGCAGTTCTTC
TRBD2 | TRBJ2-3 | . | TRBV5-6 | CASSGPGLASDTQYF | TGTGCCAGCAGTGGACCGGGACTAGCCTCAGATACGCAGTATTTT
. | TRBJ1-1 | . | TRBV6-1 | CASSERRVPNTEAFF | TGTGCCAGCAGTGAACGGCGGGTCCCCAACACTGAAGCTTTCTTT
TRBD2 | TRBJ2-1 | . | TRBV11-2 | CASSPRLAVYNEQFF | TGTGCCAGCAGCCCTCGACTAGCGGTCTACAATGAGCAGTTCTTC
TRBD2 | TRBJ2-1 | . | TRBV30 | CAWSGTSGVYSYNEQFF | TGTGCCTGGAGTGGGACTAGCGGTGTATACTCCTACAATGAGCAGTTCTTC
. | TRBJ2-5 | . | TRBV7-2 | CASRPTTGSETQYF | TGTGCCAGCAGGCCAACCACAGGGAGCGAGACCCAGTACTTC
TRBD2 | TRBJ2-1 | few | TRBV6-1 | CASSETGTSGRAREQFF | TGTGCCAGCAGTGAAACCGGGACTAGCGGGAGGGCCCGGGAGCAGTTCTTC
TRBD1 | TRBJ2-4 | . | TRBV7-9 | CASSLTGDRGGQGIQYF | TGTGCCAGCAGCTTAACGGGGGACAGGGGAGGACAAGGCATTCAGTACTTC
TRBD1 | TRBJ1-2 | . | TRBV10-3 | CATWDRSYGASLYGYTF | TGTGCCACCTGGGACAGATCGTATGGTGCAAGTCTGTATGGCTACACCTTC
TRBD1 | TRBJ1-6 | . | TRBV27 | CASRYKGQYNSPLHF | TGTGCCAGCAGATACAAGGGACAGTATAATTCACCCCTCCACTTT
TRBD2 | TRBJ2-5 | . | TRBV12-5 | CASGLGVAGAWTQYF | TGTGCTAGTGGTTTGGGCGTAGCGGGAGCTTGGACCCAGTACTTC
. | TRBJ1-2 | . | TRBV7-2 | CASSPLGFWGYTF | TGTGCCAGCAGCCCACTAGGGTTCTGGGGCTACACCTTC
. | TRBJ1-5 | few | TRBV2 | CASGGLGPQHF | TGTGCCAGCGGAGGGCTCGGGCCCCAGCATTTT
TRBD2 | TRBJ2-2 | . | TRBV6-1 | CASSVIGTKNTGELFF | TGTGCCAGCAGTGTAATCGGGACTAAGAACACCGGGGAGCTGTTTTTT
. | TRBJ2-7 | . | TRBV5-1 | CASREGVSYEQYF | TGCGCCAGCAGAGAAGGGGTCTCCTACGAGCAGTACTTC
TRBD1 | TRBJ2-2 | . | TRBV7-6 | CASSLATGVATGELFF | TGTGCCAGCAGCTTAGCGACAGGGGTCGCCACCGGGGAGCTGTTTTTT
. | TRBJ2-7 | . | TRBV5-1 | CASSSRTPQVEQYF | TGCGCCAGCAGCTCTCGGACTCCGCAGGTTGAGCAGTACTTC
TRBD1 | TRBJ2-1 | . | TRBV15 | CATSRNRGAEQFF | TGTGCCACCAGCCGCAACAGGGGAGCTGAGCAGTTCTTC
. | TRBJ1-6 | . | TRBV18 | CASSPLEAGDSPLHF | TGTGCCAGCTCCCCGTTGGAGGCAGGGGATTCACCCCTCCACTTT
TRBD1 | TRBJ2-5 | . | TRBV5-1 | CASSRQGGETQYF | TGCGCCAGCAGCCGACAGGGTGGGGAGACCCAGTACTTC
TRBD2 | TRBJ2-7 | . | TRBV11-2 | CASSQGLAGFYEQYF | TGTGCCAGCAGCCAGGGACTAGCGGGATTCTACGAGCAGTACTTC
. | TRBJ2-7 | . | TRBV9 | CASSVKGTGSSYEQYF | TGTGCCAGCAGCGTCAAAGGGACTGGAAGCTCCTACGAGCAGTACTTC
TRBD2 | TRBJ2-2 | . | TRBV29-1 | CSVSRTSGAGTGELFF | TGCAGCGTTTCTAGGACTAGCGGGGCGGGGACCGGGGAGCTGTTTTTT
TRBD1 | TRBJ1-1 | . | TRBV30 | CAWSSGQVNTEAFF | TGTGCCTGGAGTTCAGGACAGGTGAACACTGAAGCTTTCTTT